This T cell receptor beta chain stems from a study of blood T cell repertoires in COVID-19. Data came from immunoSEQ multiplex PCR; TCRdb stores just in-frame clones and leaves some out. Of 100,000 to 150,000 clones listed, roughly 72% are singletons. J was trimmed by 5 bases and V by 8 bases; bases with no gene match: 9. The CDR3 spans 14 residues. The germline CDR1 and CDR2 sequences are MNHEY and SVGAGI. The chain recombines TRBV6-5 with TRBJ2-5, with TRBD1 identical over 9 bases. The TCR originated in a man between 60 and 70 years old with acute or convalescent COVID-19. Material for sequencing was peripheral blood. CDR3 loop: CASGRTGAGETQYF. CDR3 nucleotides: TGTGCCAGCGGAAGGACAGGGGCGGGGGAGACCCAGTACTTC.